The rows below give T cell receptor beta chains drawn from one sample of a study of blood T cell repertoires in COVID-19. The method was immunoSEQ multiplex PCR; TCRdb's version includes in-frame clones alone and lacks a portion of them. The sample contains 270,000 or so clones, under 90% of which appear only once. The sample comprised peripheral blood. The receptor set was obtained from a woman between 55 and 75 years old with active or convalescent COVID-19. Both conserved end residues are part of each CDR3. D genes are given only for firm matches. Only some rows state a clone size, as once, few, many or a class for expanded clones.

clone size,J gene,V gene,D gene,CDR3 DNA,CDR3 protein
once,TRBJ2-1,TRBV7-3,TRBD2,TGTGCCAGCAGGTTCGCGGGGGTCCACAATGAGCAGTTCTTC,CASRFAGVHNEQFF
-,TRBJ2-1,TRBV20-1,-,TGCAGTGCCCGGGACAATGAGCAGTTCTTC,CSARDNEQFF
few,TRBJ1-1,TRBV5-1,TRBD1,TGCGCCAGCAGCTTGGGGCAGGGGGCCACTGAAGCTTTCTTT,CASSLGQGATEAFF
-,TRBJ1-1,TRBV28,TRBD1,TGTGCCAGCAGATCGCAGGGGGCCTCCCACCCGACCACTGAAGCTTTCTTT,CASRSQGASHPTTEAFF
-,TRBJ1-2,TRBV19,TRBD1,TGTGCCAGTCGACCGGGACAGGGGGCTGTGGGCTACACCTTC,CASRPGQGAVGYTF
-,TRBJ1-5,TRBV29-1,-,TGCAGCGTGGCCCATTTGGATCAGCCCCAGCATTTT,CSVAHLDQPQHF
-,TRBJ2-2,TRBV4-3,TRBD1,TGCGCCAGCAGCCCGGAAGGGGGCGCAGGCGGGGAGCTGTTTTTT,CASSPEGGAGGELFF
-,TRBJ1-6,TRBV5-1,TRBD1,TGCGCCAGCAGCTACGGGACAGCTTATAATTCACCCCTCCACTTT,CASSYGTAYNSPLHF
-,TRBJ1-3,TRBV11-2,TRBD1,TGTGCCAGCAGCTCCGGGACAGGGCCTGGAAACACCATATATTTT,CASSSGTGPGNTIYF
-,TRBJ2-3,TRBV19,TRBD2,TGTGCCAGTAGTAAGGGACTAGCGGGGGGGGATACGCAGTATTTT,CASSKGLAGGDTQYF
few,TRBJ1-3,TRBV7-2,-,TGTGCCAGCAGCCCGCAGGGGAGAAACACCATATATTTT,CASSPQGRNTIYF
-,TRBJ1-2,TRBV2,-,TGTGCCAGCAGTGAGTACAGGGACTATGGCTACACCTTC,CASSEYRDYGYTF
-,TRBJ2-6,TRBV7-3,TRBD1,TGTGCCAGCAGTGGCCGGGACAGGGGGGCTGGGGCCAACGTCCTGACTTTC,CASSGRDRGAGANVLTF
once,TRBJ2-2,TRBV6-6,TRBD2,TGTGCCAGCAGTTACTCTAGCGGGGCTAACACCGGGGAGCTGTTTTTT,CASSYSSGANTGELFF
few,TRBJ2-1,TRBV9,TRBD2,TGTGCCAGCAGCGTATGGGCTAGCGGACTCTCGATGAATGAGCAGTTCTTC,CASSVWASGLSMNEQFF
-,TRBJ1-4,TRBV7-6,-,TGTGCCAGCAGCTTATCTAAAGGACGGGGAAAACTGTTTTTT,CASSLSKGRGKLFF
-,TRBJ1-1,TRBV19,-,TGTGCCAGTAAACCTCCCGAGGTGATTACTGAAGCTTTCTTT,CASKPPEVITEAFF
few,TRBJ1-2,TRBV6-5,-,TGTGCCAGCAGTTACAGCGACAGATACTATGGCTACACCTTC,CASSYSDRYYGYTF
-,TRBJ2-7,TRBV25-1,TRBD1,TGTGCCAGCAGTGAATCTTGGGAGACAGGGGGCGGCGAGCAGTACTTC,CASSESWETGGGEQYF
-,TRBJ2-5,TRBV7-9,TRBD2,TGTGCCAGCAGCTTCCGTAGCGGGGGCCAGCAAGAGACCCAGTACTTC,CASSFRSGGQQETQYF
-,TRBJ2-6,TRBV15,TRBD2,TGTGCCACCAGCGGGAGGGAACTAGCAGCCGGGGCCAACGTCCTGACTTTC,CATSGRELAAGANVLTF
-,TRBJ1-6,TRBV14,-,TGTGCCAGCAGCCATCGCTTGACAGTCGCAAATTCACCCCTCCACTTT,CASSHRLTVANSPLHF
-,TRBJ2-2,TRBV10-3,TRBD2,TGTGCCGTGGCGGGGGGGCACACCGGGGAGCTGTTTTTT,CAVAGGHTGELFF
-,TRBJ1-1,TRBV7-9,TRBD1,TGTGCCAGCAGCTACGGGGACAGGGCTTGGGACACTGAAGCTTTCTTT,CASSYGDRAWDTEAFF
-,TRBJ2-1,TRBV12-5,TRBD1,TGTGCTAGTGGCTGGGACAGGGGGCACAATGAGCAGTTCTTC,CASGWDRGHNEQFF
-,TRBJ2-5,TRBV7-3,TRBD2,TGTGCCAGCAGCTCCACTAGCGGGGGACAGACCCAGTACTTC,CASSSTSGGQTQYF
once,TRBJ2-7,TRBV11-2,-,TGTGCCAGCAGCTGGAACAGCCAATTACCCTACGAGCAGTACTTC,CASSWNSQLPYEQYF
-,TRBJ1-2,TRBV7-3,-,TGTGCCAGCAGGTTAACACCAGGGGACTATGGCTACACCTTC,CASRLTPGDYGYTF
-,TRBJ2-7,TRBV14,-,TGTGCCAGCAGCCAAGTAATAATCAGTGAGCAGTACTTC,CASSQVIISEQYF
once,TRBJ2-1,TRBV5-1,TRBD2,TGCGCCAGCAGCTCTAGCGGGGTCTCCTACAATGAGCAGTTCTTC,CASSSSGVSYNEQFF
-,TRBJ2-5,TRBV12-5,-,TGTGCTAGTGGTTATAGGAGTGAAGAGACCCAGTACTTC,CASGYRSEETQYF
few,TRBJ1-6,TRBV19,TRBD1,TGTGCCAGTAGTACACACCCAGGGGGCGTTAACCCCCTCCACTTT,CASSTHPGGVNPLHF
few,TRBJ1-5,TRBV27,-,TGTGCCAGCAGTTTTAGGGGGTTGGATCAGCCCCAGCATTTT,CASSFRGLDQPQHF
once,TRBJ2-5,TRBV3-1/TRBV3-2,-,TGTGCCAGCAGCCCCCTAGTGGGGGGGACCCAGTACTTC,CASSPLVGGTQYF
-,TRBJ2-7,TRBV25-1,-,TGTGCCACCTCCCCCTTGGAGGCCTACGAGCAGTACTTC,CATSPLEAYEQYF
-,TRBJ2-1,TRBV7-3,-,TGTGCCAGCAGCTTAGCAGATTACAATGAGCAGTTCTTC,CASSLADYNEQFF
few,TRBJ2-5,TRBV12-5,-,TGTGCTAGTGCCTCCGGGTTAGTAAGATTGGAAGTGGAGACCCAGTACTTC,CASASGLVRLEVETQYF
-,TRBJ2-3,TRBV5-4,TRBD2,TGTGCCAGCAGCTTGTTGCTAGCGGGGGGCACAGATACGCAGTATTTT,CASSLLLAGGTDTQYF
-,TRBJ2-2,TRBV5-1,TRBD1,TGCGCCAGCAGCTCGGCCGGGACAGGGGGCTTCGGGGAGCTGTTTTTT,CASSSAGTGGFGELFF
-,TRBJ2-7,TRBV2,-,TGTGCCAGCAAGGACAACCCGACCTACGAGCAGTACTTC,CASKDNPTYEQYF
-,TRBJ1-2,TRBV27,-,TGTGCCAGCAGTTCCTGGAGGGACTATGGCTACACCTTC,CASSSWRDYGYTF
-,TRBJ1-2,TRBV5-1,TRBD1,TGCGCCAGCAGCTTGGGGGACAGGCGCTTCTATGGCTACACCTTC,CASSLGDRRFYGYTF
-,TRBJ2-1,TRBV18,TRBD2,TGTGCCAGCTCGGGGACTAGCGGGGTGAATGAGCAGTTCTTC,CASSGTSGVNEQFF
-,TRBJ1-1,TRBV6-5,-,TGTGCCAGCAGTTACGCGGCGGGGAGCACTGAAGCTTTCTTT,CASSYAAGSTEAFF
once,TRBJ2-2,TRBV29-1,TRBD1,TGCAGCGTTGAAGATTTCGGGACAGGGAAAGCCGGGGAGCTGTTTTTT,CSVEDFGTGKAGELFF
-,TRBJ2-2,TRBV4-2,TRBD2,TGTGCCAGCAGCCAAGAGCTAGCGGGGGGCTTGCTAACCGGGGAGCTGTTTTTT,CASSQELAGGLLTGELFF
-,TRBJ2-3,TRBV6-5,-,TGTGCCAGCAGTTACTCGTACAGGGCAGGAGATACGCAGTATTTT,CASSYSYRAGDTQYF
-,TRBJ1-5,TRBV2,TRBD1,TGTGCCAGCAGTGAAGTCGACAGGGGTCGGCAGCCCCAGCATTTT,CASSEVDRGRQPQHF
-,TRBJ2-7,TRBV4-1,-,TGCGCCAGCAGCCCTAACCAAGGCAGCGGATACGAGCAGTACTTC,CASSPNQGSGYEQYF
-,TRBJ2-5,TRBV5-1,-,TGCGCCAGCAGCGCGCAGGGAGGCCGGGAGACCCAGTACTTC,CASSAQGGRETQYF
once,TRBJ1-2,TRBV10-3,TRBD1,TGTGCCATCGCTACAATCGACAGGGGGAAGGATGGCTACACCTTC,CAIATIDRGKDGYTF